This T cell receptor (beta chain) was retrieved from a study of blood T cell repertoires in COVID-19. Study overall: Specimens from acute and convalescent COVID-19 originated in the United States, Italy and Spain. The cDNA or gDNA used as material had been derived from T cells, B-cell-depleted T cells, or PBMCs.

The J segment lost 8 bases and the V segment lost 4 bases, leaving 10 bases of the junction unmatched. The CDR3 contains 14 residues. From germline, CDR1 is MNHEY and CDR2 SVGAGI. Measured with immunoSEQ multiplex PCR; TCRdb has only the in-frame clones, and not every one. In the table there are approximately 250,000 clones, approximately 81% of which are singletons. The sample holds one count of this clone. Sequencing was done on a sample of peripheral blood. The chain couples TRBV6-5 to TRBJ2-5; 7 bases are shared with TRBD2. The source of this sequence is a man aged 60 to 69 with acute or convalescent COVID-19. As DNA, the CDR3 is TGTGCCAGCAGTTCGGGGGAGGGAGAGGACACCCAGTACTTC. As protein: CASSSGEGEDTQYF.